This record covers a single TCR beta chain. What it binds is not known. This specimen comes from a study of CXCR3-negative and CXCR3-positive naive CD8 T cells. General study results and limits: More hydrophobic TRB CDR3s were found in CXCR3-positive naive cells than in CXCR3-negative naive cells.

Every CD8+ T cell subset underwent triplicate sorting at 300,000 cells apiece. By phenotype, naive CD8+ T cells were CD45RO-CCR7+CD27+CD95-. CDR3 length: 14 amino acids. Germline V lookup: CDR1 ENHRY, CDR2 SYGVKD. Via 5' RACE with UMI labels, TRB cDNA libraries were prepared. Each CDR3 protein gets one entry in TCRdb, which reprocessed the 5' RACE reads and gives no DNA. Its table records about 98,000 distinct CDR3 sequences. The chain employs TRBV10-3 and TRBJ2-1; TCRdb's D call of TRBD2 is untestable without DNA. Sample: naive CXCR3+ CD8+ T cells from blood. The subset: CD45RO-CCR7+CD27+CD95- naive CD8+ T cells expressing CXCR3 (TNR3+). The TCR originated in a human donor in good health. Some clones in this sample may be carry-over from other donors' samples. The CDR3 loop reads CAIRGLAGDLEQFF.